The next 6 T cell receptor beta chains were all read from a single sample in a study of coeliac disease. Produced via immunoSEQ multiplex PCR; TCRdb's table is partial and in-frame only. This table holds about 2,400 clones, under 75% found once. Specimen: intraepithelial lymphocytes from the gut. Source of these receptors: a woman aged 70 to 79 with celiac disease on a gluten-free diet.

The chain recombines TRBV5-4 with TRBJ1-1; D is ambiguous. The CDR3 is made up of 15 amino acids. V lost 3 bases to trimming and J lost 5 bases, with 17 bases between them. Germline lookup yields CDR1 SGHNT and CDR2 YYREEE (reference sequence). The CDR3: CASSSPREGRTEAFF. The CDR3 DNA is TGTGCCAGCAGCTCCCCCCGGGAGGGAAGAACTGAAGCTTTCTTT.

The chain recombines TRBV11-3 with TRBJ2-5, with 7 bases matching TRBD1. The better agreement between TRBJ2-7 and the DNA end casts doubt on the J call. The CDR3 sequence is 13 residues long. CDR1 and CDR2 (germline): SGHNT, YENEEA. This CDR3 reads CASSLRQGDEQYF. The CDR3 DNA reads TGTGCCAGCAGCCTCCGACAGGGTGACGAGCAGTACTTC.

This sequence joins TRBV18 and TRBJ2-6; D is perhaps TRBD1 (5 bases). Per germline, CDR1 KGHSH and CDR2 LQKENI. V gave up 4 bases and J gave up 4 bases, with 14 bases separating them. The CDR3 sequence is 16 residues long. CDR3 in amino acids: CASSLRQNTGANVLTF. For the CDR3, the DNA is TGTGCCAGCTCACTCAGACAGAACACCGGGGCCAACGTCCTGACTTTC.

The chain has TRBV28 and TRBJ1-4; D possibly corresponds to TRBD1 (5 bases). This CDR3 spans 17 amino acids. The germline gives CDR1 MDHEN, CDR2 SYDVKM. The V end was cut by 5 bases, the J end by 7 bases, with 23 bases between. The CDR3, as DNA: TGTGCCAGCAGTACCCCCCTTGGGGGGAGGGGAGGTGAAAAACTGTTTTTT. Translation: CASSTPLGGRGGEKLFF.

This sequence joins TRBV18 and TRBJ1-2; D is perhaps TRBD1 (5 bases). V was pared by 2 bases and J by 6 bases, with 13 bases between. CDR1 and CDR2 (germline): KGHSH, LQKENI. CDR3 length: 14 amino acids. Here the CDR3 reads CASSPGAGRNGYTF. As DNA, the CDR3 is TGTGCCAGCTCACCAGGGGCAGGGAGGAATGGCTACACCTTC. The full variable domain, completed using reference TRBV18 and TRBJ1-2, is NAGVMQNPRHLVRRRGQEARLRCSPMKGHSHVYWYRQLPEEGLKFMVYLQKENIIDESGMPKERFSAEFPKEGPSILRIQQVVRGDSAAYFCASSPGAGRNGYTFGSGTRLTVV.

This clone was counted a few times. The chain combines TRBV28 with TRBJ1-2, with a tentative D call TRBD1 (6 bases). The germline V gene encodes CDR1 MDHEN and CDR2 SYDVKM. The CDR3 is made up of 14 amino acids. Trimming shortened V by 6 bases and J by 6 bases, and 17 bases separated the two germline ends. The CDR3 reads CASSNPGHLDGYTF. The CDR3 region has the DNA TGTGCCAGCAGCAATCCGGGACATCTGGATGGCTACACCTTC.